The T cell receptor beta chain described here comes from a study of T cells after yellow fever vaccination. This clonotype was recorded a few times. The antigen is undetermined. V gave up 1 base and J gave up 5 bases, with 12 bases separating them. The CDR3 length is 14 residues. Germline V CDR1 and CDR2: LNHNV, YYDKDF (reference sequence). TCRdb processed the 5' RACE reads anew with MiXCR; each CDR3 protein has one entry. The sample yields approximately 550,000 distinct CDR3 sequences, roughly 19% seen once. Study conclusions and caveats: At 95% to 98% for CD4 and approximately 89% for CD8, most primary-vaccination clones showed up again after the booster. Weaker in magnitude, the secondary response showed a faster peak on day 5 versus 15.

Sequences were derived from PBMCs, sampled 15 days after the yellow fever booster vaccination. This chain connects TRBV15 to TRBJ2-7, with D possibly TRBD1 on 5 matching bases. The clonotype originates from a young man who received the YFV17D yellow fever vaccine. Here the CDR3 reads CATSRVLQGHEQYF. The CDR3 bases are TGTGCCACCAGCAGAGTTCTGCAGGGTCACGAGCAGTACTTC.